These T cell receptor beta chains were read from a single sample in a study of identical twins. TCRdb passed the 5' RACE reads through MiXCR, listing each CDR3 protein once. The sample holds more than 200,000 distinct CDR3 sequences, more than 13% seen once. Sequencing was done on a sample of memory (CD45RO+) T cells sorted from blood. The receptor source for this set is a woman between 18 and 30 years old in good health. CDR3s include the opening cysteine and the closing phenylalanine or tryptophan. Fields, in order: J gene, clone size, D gene, V gene, CDR3 DNA, CDR3 protein. D genes are given only for firm matches. Size is stated for part of the rows, as once, few or many counts, or as a class when the clone is expanded.

TRBJ1-5	NA	NA	TRBV7-2	TGTGCCAGCAGCTTCTTCTATAGCAATCAGCCCCAGCATTTT	CASSFFYSNQPQHF
TRBJ1-2	few	TRBD1	TRBV9	TGTGCCAGCAGCGGTACAGGGGGCGGAATAGGGCGAAACTATGGCTACACCTTC	CASSGTGGGIGRNYGYTF
TRBJ1-2	NA	NA	TRBV12-3/TRBV12-4	TGTGCCAGCAATGGCTACACCTTC	CASNGYTF
TRBJ1-5	many	TRBD1	TRBV6-1	TGTGCCAGCAGTGACCAGGGGGCCTTCAATCAGCCCCAGCATTTT	CASSDQGAFNQPQHF
TRBJ2-7	NA	TRBD2	TRBV7-9	TGTGCCAGCAGCTTAATGGGACTAAGCTCCTACGAGCAGTACTTC	CASSLMGLSSYEQYF
TRBJ2-7	few	NA	TRBV7-8	TGTGCCAGCAGCTTAGCCGCGGGGCAAGGCTACGAGCAGTACTTC	CASSLAAGQGYEQYF
TRBJ2-1	NA	NA	TRBV24-1	TGTGCCACCGCCGACAGGACTGAGCAGTTCTTC	CATADRTEQFF
TRBJ2-1	NA	NA	TRBV4-3	TGCGCCAGCAGCCCGGGGCTGGGAGGACCTGGGAATGAGCAGTTCTTC	CASSPGLGGPGNEQFF
TRBJ1-3	NA	NA	TRBV20-1	TGCAGTGCCGCCAGCCCAGGAAACACCATATATTTT	CSAASPGNTIYF
TRBJ2-5	NA	TRBD2	TRBV6-1	TGTGCCAGCACCGTAGCGGGGGTGGGCCAAGAGACCCAGTACTTC	CASTVAGVGQETQYF
TRBJ2-1	many	NA	TRBV10-3	TGTGCCACCAGTCGGGGGATCGGCTACAATGAGCAGTTCTTC	CATSRGIGYNEQFF
TRBJ2-2	few	NA	TRBV29-1	TGCAGCGTTGAAGACGGAACCGGGGAGCTGTTTTTT	CSVEDGTGELFF
TRBJ2-7	few	TRBD1	TRBV4-2	TGTGCCAGCAGCCAGTCGGCAGGGGGCAAGTGGGAGCAGTACTTC	CASSQSAGGKWEQYF
TRBJ1-6	few	NA	TRBV12-3/TRBV12-4	TGTGCCAGCGCCCGGCGGGGAGGGGGAAATTCACCCCTCCACTTT	CASARRGGGNSPLHF
TRBJ2-3	NA	NA	TRBV20-1	TGCAGTGCTAGATTCAGCTCTCCAGATACGCAGTATTTT	CSARFSSPDTQYF
TRBJ2-7	NA	TRBD1	TRBV10-3	TGTGCCGCCACAGGGGGCTACGAGCAGTACTTC	CAATGGYEQYF
TRBJ2-2	NA	TRBD2	TRBV20-1	TGCTGTGCTACTGGACTAGCGGGGGACGCCGGGGAGCTGTTTTTT	CCATGLAGDAGELFF
TRBJ2-5	many	NA	TRBV6-1	TGTGCCAGCACCCCTCCGGGGGAAGAGACCCAGTACTTC	CASTPPGEETQYF
TRBJ2-5	NA	NA	TRBV7-2	TGTGCCAGCAGCTCCTTAGGGCTCCAAGAGACCCAGTACTTC	CASSSLGLQETQYF
TRBJ2-1	many	TRBD1	TRBV12-3/TRBV12-4	TGTGCCAGCAGTTCAACCGGGACAGGCCTAAGCTCCTACAATGAGCAGTTCTTC	CASSSTGTGLSSYNEQFF
TRBJ1-1	few	NA	TRBV7-6	TGTGCCAGCAGCTTAACAAGCACCCACACTGAAGCTTTCTTT	CASSLTSTHTEAFF
TRBJ2-3	few	TRBD2	TRBV29-1	TGCAGCGTTGAAGGGGTGCCGCGGGGGGACACAGATACGCAGTATTTT	CSVEGVPRGDTDTQYF
TRBJ1-1	NA	NA	TRBV12-3/TRBV12-4	TGTGCCAGCACCTTTGACAGTTACACTGAAGCTTTCTTT	CASTFDSYTEAFF
TRBJ1-3	NA	NA	TRBV7-9	TGTGCCAGCAGCTTAGATTGGCTTCTGAGCTCTGGAAACACCATATATTTT	CASSLDWLLSSGNTIYF
TRBJ2-3	many	NA	TRBV29-1	TGCAGCGTTGAGGAGCGCCAGCGCCTAAGCACAGATACGCAGTATTTT	CSVEERQRLSTDTQYF
TRBJ2-1	few	TRBD2	TRBV20-1	TGCAGTGCTAGGCCGAGGACTAGCGGGAGCTCTGATGAGCAGTTCTTC	CSARPRTSGSSDEQFF
TRBJ2-2	few	NA	TRBV4-2	TGTGCCAGCAGCCAATCCGGCGGGGCGAACACCGGGGAGCTGTTTTTT	CASSQSGGANTGELFF
TRBJ2-5	many	NA	TRBV7-9	TGTGCCAGCAGCCTTTTTCAGGGAGTAGAGACCCAGTACTTC	CASSLFQGVETQYF
TRBJ1-5	few	NA	TRBV7-2	TGTGCCAGCAGCCCATACATGTCTAGCAATCAGCCCCAGCATTTT	CASSPYMSSNQPQHF
TRBJ2-2	few	TRBD2	TRBV20-1	TGCAGTGCTACACGGCGGGGGGGGACCGGGGAGCTGTTTTTT	CSATRRGGTGELFF
TRBJ1-1	few	NA	TRBV5-1	TGCGCCAGCAGCCCCCCGGCGGGGGAAGCTAGTTCTGAAGCTTTCTTT	CASSPPAGEASSEAFF
TRBJ2-2	few	TRBD1	TRBV7-3	TGTGCCAGCAGCTTAAGTCAGGGGGCCTTAAACACCGGGGAGCTGTTTTTT	CASSLSQGALNTGELFF
TRBJ1-3	few	NA	TRBV20-1	TGCAGTGCCCTCAACCGGGCCTCTGGAAACACCATATATTTT	CSALNRASGNTIYF
TRBJ2-5	NA	TRBD2	TRBV7-2	TGTGCCAGCAGCTCCCGTCTGACTAGCGGGGGGGAGACCCAGTACTTC	CASSSRLTSGGETQYF
TRBJ2-6	NA	NA	TRBV7-3	TGTGCCAGCAGCTTAAAGGGGAGCTCTGGGGCCAACGTCCTGACTTTC	CASSLKGSSGANVLTF
TRBJ1-1	NA	NA	TRBV29-1	TGCAGCGTTGCGGGGAGCAGTGAAGCTTTCTTT	CSVAGSSEAFF
TRBJ2-3	NA	TRBD1	TRBV20-1	TGCAGTGCTAGAGATCCGGGACAGGGGACAGATACGCAGTATTTT	CSARDPGQGTDTQYF
TRBJ2-1	NA	TRBD2	TRBV10-3	TGTGCCATCAGACGGACTAGCGGATTGGGGACCCACAATGAGCAGTTCTTC	CAIRRTSGLGTHNEQFF
TRBJ1-4	NA	NA	TRBV20-1	TGCAGTGCTAGGCACAGGACAGATGAAAAACTGTTTTTT	CSARHRTDEKLFF
TRBJ2-3	NA	NA	TRBV5-1	TGCGCCAGCAGGAGCAGGGCGGGTTCATTCGATACGCAGTATTTT	CASRSRAGSFDTQYF
TRBJ2-2	few	NA	TRBV5-1	TGCGCCAGCAGCTTGTGGCGGGGATACACCGGGGAGCTGTTTTTT	CASSLWRGYTGELFF
TRBJ1-1	NA	NA	TRBV7-2	TGTGCCAGCAGCTCAGGACCGGGCACTGAAGCTTTCTTT	CASSSGPGTEAFF
TRBJ2-6	many	NA	TRBV7-9	TGTGCCAGCAGCACGGGAGTCTCTGGGGCCAACGTCCTGACTTTC	CASSTGVSGANVLTF
TRBJ1-5	few	NA	TRBV20-1	TGCAGTGCGAGCCTCGGAAGCAATCAGCCCCAGCATTTT	CSASLGSNQPQHF
TRBJ2-1	NA	NA	TRBV3-1	TGTGCCAGCAGCCAAGTGTGTGAGCAGTTCTTC	CASSQVCEQFF
TRBJ2-3	many	TRBD2	TRBV5-1	TGCGCCAGCAGCTTGGAAGCTAGCGGGGGTCTCACAGATACGCAGTATTTT	CASSLEASGGLTDTQYF
TRBJ2-4	NA	NA	TRBV6-1	TGTGCCAGCAGCCCCTTGGGGAGAGCCAAAAACATTCAGTACTTC	CASSPLGRAKNIQYF